The clone carrying this T cell receptor beta chain came up a few times. This specimen comes from a study of T-cell reconstitution after alpha-beta-depleted transplantation in children. During its preparation, the TCRbeta library received unique molecular identifiers. MiXCR was run by TCRdb on the PCR reads, yielding one entry per CDR3 protein. The sample records approximately 590,000 distinct CDR3 sequences, about 11% being singletons. The CDR3 consists of 17 residues. CDR1 MDHEN and CDR2 SYDVKM come from the germline V gene. Unmatched junction bases numbered 7, after V lost 2 bases and J lost 2 bases.

This chain connects TRBV28 to TRBJ2-1; 9 bases are a match to TRBD2. This material consisted of PBMCs from the stem cell graft donor, taken from the stem cell graft. This clonotype originated in a human donor who donated a stem cell graft to a child with acute myeloid leukemia. DNA for the CDR3: TGTGCCAGCAGTTTAGGCCTAGCGGGGAGGACCTACAATGAGCAGTTCTTC. Residues: CASSLGLAGRTYNEQFF.